This TCR beta chain was obtained from a study of regulatory dendritic cells for organ transplantation (dated by TCRdb to 2016 to 2017). Concerning the study at large: The TCRbeta repertoires of sorted naive and memory CD4+ and CD8+ T cells were sequenced before and after allostimulation with regulatory or mature dendritic cells. Here is what the overall study found, with its caveats: Of the resting subsets, memory CD8+ T cells had the largest number of alloreactive TCR clonotypes. The repertoires of naive CD4+ and CD8+ T cells were highly diverse, while memory cell repertoires were less diverse, with memory CD8+ cells being the most oligoclonal. Sequencing was done in only a couple of subjects, and the authors reported considerable heterogeneity between individuals in the alloreactive memory CD8+ T cell pool. Expansion of memory CD8+ clones was induced by allostimulation in both subjects, but more limited expansion appeared to be induced by regulatory dendritic cells than by mature dendritic cells.

Inclusive of the bounding cysteine and phenylalanine, the CDR3 is 17 residues long. Only the CDR3 region is kept as DNA, spanning 51 bases read in frame from base 1. Sequences MNHNS (CDR1) and SASEGT (CDR2) are obtained from the germline V gene. V is reduced by 0 bases and J by 1 base, leaving a spacing of 15 bases between them. For this clone: The antigen it binds to is not known. No qualities accompany the bases; no much larger clone lies one base away.

Naive T cells were sorted as CD45RA+ and memory T cells as CD45RO+ CD4+ or CD8+ cells by FACS. T cells for TCR sequencing came from two healthy control subjects. Unstimulated sorted T cell subsets served as baseline controls for the mixed lymphocyte reactions. The Qiagen DNeasy Blood & Tissue Kit was used to extract genomic DNA. TCRbeta CDR3 regions were amplified by multiplexed two-step PCR using Vbeta-specific forward primers and Jbeta-specific reverse primers. TCRbeta libraries were sequenced on an Illumina instrument through the immunoSEQ service. On the authors' methods: V, D and J genes were assigned using IMGT annotation, and counts were corrected for multiplex PCR bias using synthetic CDR3 analogues. The immunoSEQ Analyzer calculated repertoire clonality as one minus the normalized Shannon entropy. Whether a clone counted as expanded was decided by Fisher's exact test with Benjamini-Hochberg false discovery rate control and a two-tailed cutoff of P<0.01. This immuneACCESS table, as held by TCRdb, lists in-frame sequences with V and J called but not all clones. Of the missing ones, under half trace to an unresolved V gene in checked studies; the others have no known cause. For V, J and clone size, that table is used; D and trimming come from the DNA. The sample records 25,000 or so clones, roughly 85% of which are singletons. 0.08% to 0.11% of the sample goes to the ten largest clones.

The chain is made from TRBV6-1 and TRBJ1-1, with no D gene named confidently. The sequenced sample consisted of naive CD4+ T cells from blood. In light of the paper, this sample's cell subset or site label describes: CD45RA+ naive T cells. This clonotype was obtained from a human donor in good health. The DNA sequence is TGTGCCAGCAGTGAAGCGCTCTGGGCCGCGGGGAACACTGAAGCTTTCTTT. Translated, it reads CASSEALWAAGNTEAFF.